This TCR beta chain was sequenced for a study of blood T cells in healthy people across ages (dated by TCRdb to the mid-2010s). Study-wide context: Template switching captured roughly one uniquely barcoded TCR beta cDNA molecule per two T cells in model experiments. Using deep sequencing normalized with unique cDNA molecular identifiers, the study measured how TCR beta repertoire diversity changes with age. The donors were split into four age groups: young (average 16 years), middle-aged (39), aged (more than 60) and long-lived (about 82). To avoid experimental bias, donors of different ages were randomly spread across the sequencing lanes. Two additional independent replicas of 1 million unique cDNA reads from the same blood draw were analyzed for two donors (one aged 18 to 30 and one aged 80 or older).

The donors were 40 or so Caucasian individuals from Russia, aged about 6 to 95 years, who were systemically healthy. Roughly 9.5 milliliters of peripheral blood were drawn from each donor into EDTA-treated Vacutainer tubes. Ficoll-Paque density-gradient centrifugation was used to isolate PBMCs, with at least 7 million per sample. Total RNA, at least 6 micrograms per sample, was extracted from PBMCs with Trizol reagent. The percentages of naive CD45RAhigh/CD27high T cells were determined by flow cytometry on a PBMC aliquot from every donor. The full study reports these points: Because donor CMV infection status was unknown, age-related changes in expanded clonotypes were potentially confounded. Bulk unsorted PBMC profiling prevented conclusive comparison of naive and antigen-experienced compartments. Estimates of total diversity based on one million sequenced T cells were regarded as lower bounds and as underestimates. Observed TCR beta diversity per million T cells fell roughly linearly with age, and a significant reduction was already apparent by age around 36. Observed TCR beta diversity correlated strongly with the percentage of naive T cells measured by flow cytometry. The long-lived group showed more naive CD4+ T cells, fewer expanded clones and increased TCR diversity than the aged group, suggesting age selection.

V and J are trimmed by 0 bases and 3 bases, and the gene matches miss 7 bases of the junction. The cysteine opens and the phenylalanine closes a CDR3 of 17 amino acids. The read is trimmed to its CDR3 DNA, 51 bases read in frame from base 1. CDR1 and CDR2 are drawn from the germline V gene: LGHNA, YSLEER. With respect to this clonotype: The antigen it binds to is not known. It has no much larger one-base neighbor in the sample; base qualities were not kept.

Library construction relied on 5' RACE. Sequencing relied on an Illumina HiSeq 2500. The second PCR ran for roughly 7 to 11 cycles and used a J-beta primer mix along with a sample-barcoded 5' primer. A unique molecular identifier was introduced onto each TCR beta cDNA molecule by a template-switch 5' adaptor carrying 12 random nucleotides. Each sample yielded at least 3 million CDR3-containing paired-end reads. First-strand cDNA was synthesized from all RNA with the Mint cDNA synthesis kit, primed by a TRBC-specific oligonucleotide. Following uracil-DNA glycosylase treatment, a first 18-cycle PCR with universal primers M1SS and BC2_uni_R was performed on all cDNA. The study's own analysis went as follows. Each sample was normalized by randomly selecting 1 million high-quality reads, each carrying a distinct molecular identifier. Instead of being binned into consensus sequences, reads with shared molecular identifiers were discarded. MiTCR, set to a Q25 quality threshold and the strictest error-elimination algorithm, was used for CDR3 identification, clonotype clustering and error correction. A nonparametric unseen species model with Euler transformation was used to estimate a lower bound on total TCR beta diversity. The raw public reads went through TCRdb reprocessing: fastp at Q25, MiXCR clone calling, in-frame beta chains kept. CDR3 protein duplicates are merged, each entry listing the most common genes and DNA. These V and J calls originate from TCRdb's pipeline instead of the authors' own analysis. This sample has about 1.8 million distinct CDR3 sequences in its table, and roughly 52% of those were observed once. The top ten constitute around 2.1% of the sample.

The source material was blood. This TCR was sampled from a woman aged 40 to 50 in good health. The receptor chain draws on TRBV4-3 and TRBJ1-4, with 7 bases matching TRBD1. The CDR3 amino acid sequence is: CASSQDVAGTANEKLFF. The nucleotides are TGCGCCAGCAGCCAAGATGTCGCCGGGACAGCTAATGAAAAACTGTTTTTT.